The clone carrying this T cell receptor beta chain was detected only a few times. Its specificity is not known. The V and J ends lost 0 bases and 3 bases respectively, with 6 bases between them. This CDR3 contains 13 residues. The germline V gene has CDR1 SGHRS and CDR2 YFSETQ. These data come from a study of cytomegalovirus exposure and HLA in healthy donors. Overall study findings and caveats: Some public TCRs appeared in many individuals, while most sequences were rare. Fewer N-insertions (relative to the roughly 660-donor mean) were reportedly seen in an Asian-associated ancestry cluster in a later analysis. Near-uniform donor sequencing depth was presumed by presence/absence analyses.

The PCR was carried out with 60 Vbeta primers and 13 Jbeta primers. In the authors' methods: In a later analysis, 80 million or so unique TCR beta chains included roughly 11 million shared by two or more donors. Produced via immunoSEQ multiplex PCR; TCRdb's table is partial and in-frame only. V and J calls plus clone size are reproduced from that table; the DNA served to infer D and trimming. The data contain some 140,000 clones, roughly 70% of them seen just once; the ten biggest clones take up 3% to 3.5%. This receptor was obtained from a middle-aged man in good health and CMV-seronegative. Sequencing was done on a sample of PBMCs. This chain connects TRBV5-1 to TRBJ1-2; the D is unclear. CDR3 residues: CASSLVPDYGYTF. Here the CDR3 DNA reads TGCGCCAGCAGCTTGGTGCCAGACTATGGCTACACCTTC.